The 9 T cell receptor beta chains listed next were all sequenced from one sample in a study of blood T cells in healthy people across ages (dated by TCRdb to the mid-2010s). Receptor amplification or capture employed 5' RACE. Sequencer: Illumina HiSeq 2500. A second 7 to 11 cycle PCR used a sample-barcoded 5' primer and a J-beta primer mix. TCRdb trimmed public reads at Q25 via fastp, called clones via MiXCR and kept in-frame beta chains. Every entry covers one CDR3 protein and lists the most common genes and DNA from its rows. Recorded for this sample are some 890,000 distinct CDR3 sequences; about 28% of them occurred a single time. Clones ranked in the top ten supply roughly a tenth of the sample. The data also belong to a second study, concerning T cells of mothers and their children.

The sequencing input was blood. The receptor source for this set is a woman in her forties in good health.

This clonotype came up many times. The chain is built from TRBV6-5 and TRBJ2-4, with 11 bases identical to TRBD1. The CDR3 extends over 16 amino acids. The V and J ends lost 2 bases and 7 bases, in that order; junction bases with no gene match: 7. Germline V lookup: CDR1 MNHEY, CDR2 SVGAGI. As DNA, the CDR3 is TGTGCCAGCAGTTACATCAGGACAGGGGGCGGTAACATTCAGTACTTC. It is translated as CASSYIRTGGGNIQYF.

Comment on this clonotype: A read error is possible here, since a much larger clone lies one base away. The CDR3 DNA follows: TGTGCCAGCAGTTACCGGGGTCCCCAGTACCGAGAGACCCAGTACTTC. As protein: CASSYRGPQYRETQYF. The chain links TRBV6-5 to TRBJ2-7; possibly TRBD2 for D (5 bases). The J call may not be correct, given that the DNA end is closer to TRBJ2-5. Germline CDR1 is MNHEY and CDR2 is SVGAGI. This CDR3 comprises 16 residues.

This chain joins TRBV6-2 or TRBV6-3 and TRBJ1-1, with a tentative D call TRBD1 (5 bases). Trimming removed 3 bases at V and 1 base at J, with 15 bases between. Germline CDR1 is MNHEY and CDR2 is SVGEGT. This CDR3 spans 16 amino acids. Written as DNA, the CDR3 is TGTGCCAGCAGTTATCGCGTTCGGCAGGGGAACACTGAAGCTTTCTTT. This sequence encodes CASSYRVRQGNTEAFF.

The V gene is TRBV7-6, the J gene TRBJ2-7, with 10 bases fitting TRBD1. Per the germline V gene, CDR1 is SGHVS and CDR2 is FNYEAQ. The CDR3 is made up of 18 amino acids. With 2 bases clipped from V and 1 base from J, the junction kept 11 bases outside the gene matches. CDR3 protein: CASSLRYAGQGSSYEQYF. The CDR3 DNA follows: TGTGCCAGCAGCTTACGGTACGCGGGACAGGGGAGTTCCTACGAGCAGTACTTC. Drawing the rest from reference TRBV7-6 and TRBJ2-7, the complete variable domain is GAGVSQSPRYKVTKRGQDVALRCDPISGHVSLYWYRQALGQGPEFLTYFNYEAQQDKSGLPNDRFSAERPEGSISTLTIQRTEQRDSAMYRCASSLRYAGQGSSYEQYFGPGTRLTVT.

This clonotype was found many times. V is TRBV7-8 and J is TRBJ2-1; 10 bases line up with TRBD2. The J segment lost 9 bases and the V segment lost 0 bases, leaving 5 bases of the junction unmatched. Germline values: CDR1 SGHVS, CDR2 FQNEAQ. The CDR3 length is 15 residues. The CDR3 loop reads CASSLASSGGSEQFF. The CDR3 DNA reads TGTGCCAGCAGCTTAGCATCTAGCGGGGGAAGTGAGCAGTTCTTC.

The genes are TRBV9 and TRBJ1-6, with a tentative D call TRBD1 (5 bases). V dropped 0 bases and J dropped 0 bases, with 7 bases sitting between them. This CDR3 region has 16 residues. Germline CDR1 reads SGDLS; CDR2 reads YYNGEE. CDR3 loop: CASSVDDSSYNSPLHF. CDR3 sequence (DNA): TGTGCCAGCAGCGTAGATGACAGCTCCTATAATTCACCCCTCCACTTT.

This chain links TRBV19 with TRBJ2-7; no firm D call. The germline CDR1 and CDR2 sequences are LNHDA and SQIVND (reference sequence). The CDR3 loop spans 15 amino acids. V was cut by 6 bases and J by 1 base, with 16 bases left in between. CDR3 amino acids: CASSLQVGLSYEQYF. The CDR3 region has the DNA TGTGCCAGTAGCCTTCAAGTCGGGCTTTCCTACGAGCAGTACTTC.

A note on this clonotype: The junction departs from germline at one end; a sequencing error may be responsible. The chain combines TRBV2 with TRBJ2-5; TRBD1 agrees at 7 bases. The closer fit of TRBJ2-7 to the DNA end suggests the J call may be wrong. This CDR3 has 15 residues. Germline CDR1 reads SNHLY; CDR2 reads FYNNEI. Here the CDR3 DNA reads TGTGCCAGCAACCGACAGGGATTAGGCTCCTGCGAGCAGTACTTC. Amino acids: CASNRQGLGSCEQYF.

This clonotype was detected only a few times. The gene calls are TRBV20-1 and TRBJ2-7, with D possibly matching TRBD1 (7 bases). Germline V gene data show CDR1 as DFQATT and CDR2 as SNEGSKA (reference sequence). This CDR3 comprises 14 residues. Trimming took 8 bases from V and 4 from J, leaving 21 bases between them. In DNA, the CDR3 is TGCAGTACCAGGGGACTGCAGGGGGGATACGAGCAGTACTTC. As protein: CSTRGLQGGYEQYF.